This is a list of T cell receptor beta chains from one sample in a study of OX40 agonist ivuxolimab in advanced cancers. The table came from immunoSEQ multiplex PCR; TCRdb's copy has only in-frame clones and leaves some out. This table holds 59,000 or so clones, less than 85% found once. The specimen comprised CD4+ or CD8+ T cells sorted from blood, sampled in a trial of the OX40 agonist ivuxolimab. Source of these receptors: an adult with an advanced solid tumor such as melanoma, head and neck, liver or kidney cancer. Each CDR3 is given with its conserved first and last residue. D genes are given only for firm matches. A clone size is listed for some rows: how often the clone was seen (once, few, many), or a class if it is expanded.

clone_size	cdr3_length	d_call	v_call	j_call	cdr3_aa	cdr3_nt
NA	13	NA	TRBV6-5	TRBJ1-1	CASSTTENTEAFF	TGTGCCAGCAGCACGACAGAGAACACTGAAGCTTTCTTT
NA	12	NA	TRBV28	TRBJ2-3	CASSPRTDTQYF	TGTGCCAGCAGTCCCAGGACAGATACGCAGTATTTT
NA	15	TRBD1	TRBV9	TRBJ1-2	CASSVTGTGSYGYTF	TGTGCCAGCAGCGTTACCGGGACAGGCAGCTATGGCTACACCTTC
once	15	NA	TRBV7-2	TRBJ1-3	CASSQSGTALNTIYF	TGTGCCAGCAGCCAAAGCGGGACCGCGCTGAACACCATATATTTT
NA	14	TRBD2	TRBV2	TRBJ2-7	CAIQRGSTGGEQYF	TGTGCCATCCAGCGGGGGTCCACCGGGGGCGAGCAGTACTTC
NA	15	TRBD2	TRBV7-2	TRBJ2-1	CASSQLAGPYNEQFF	TGTGCCAGCAGCCAGCTAGCGGGCCCTTACAATGAGCAGTTCTTC
NA	11	NA	TRBV6-6	TRBJ2-7	CASRYLYEQYF	TGTGCCAGCAGGTATCTCTACGAGCAGTACTTC
NA	13	NA	TRBV7-7	TRBJ2-3	CASSQDPADTQYF	TGTGCCAGCAGTCAGGACCCCGCGGATACGCAGTATTTT
few	15	TRBD1	TRBV6-1	TRBJ1-5	CASSEGRGRGQPQHF	TGTGCCAGCAGTGAAGGCAGGGGGCGAGGTCAGCCCCAGCATTTT
NA	15	NA	TRBV28	TRBJ2-5	CASSLWGRYQETQYF	TGTGCCAGCAGTTTATGGGGGCGATACCAAGAGACCCAGTACTTC
once	15	NA	TRBV19	TRBJ1-2	CASIHSGLRGGGYTF	TGTGCCAGTATTCATTCGGGCCTCCGAGGTGGTGGCTACACCTTC
few	13	NA	TRBV7-9	TRBJ1-1	CASSLGWWPEAFF	TGTGCCAGCAGCTTAGGGTGGTGGCCTGAAGCTTTCTTT
once	17	TRBD2	TRBV9	TRBJ2-3	CASSVRGSRGEIDTQYF	TGTGCCAGCAGCGTTCGTGGTTCGCGGGGGGAAATAGATACGCAGTATTTT
NA	15	NA	TRBV6-1	TRBJ1-1	CASSKWAEENTEAFF	TGTGCCAGCAGCAAATGGGCGGAAGAGAACACTGAAGCTTTCTTT
NA	15	NA	TRBV27	TRBJ1-3	CASRRDIDSGNTIYF	TGTGCCAGCAGGAGGGACATAGACTCTGGAAACACCATATATTTT
NA	15	TRBD1	TRBV19	TRBJ1-1	CASQMTGAGYTEAFF	TGTGCCAGTCAGATGACAGGGGCGGGTTACACTGAAGCTTTCTTT
NA	16	NA	TRBV19	TRBJ1-3	CATNPGPRLSGNTIYF	TGTGCCACAAACCCGGGCCCTCGCCTCTCTGGAAACACCATATATTTT
NA	16	TRBD2	TRBV5-8	TRBJ2-2	CASSLAGGPNTGELFF	TGTGCCAGCAGCTTGGCGGGGGGGCCTAACACCGGGGAGCTGTTTTTT
NA	14	NA	TRBV6-6	TRBJ1-1	CASSYSGEVKKAFF	TGTGCCAGCAGTTACTCAGGGGAGGTTAAAAAAGCTTTCTTT
NA	14	NA	TRBV5-1	TRBJ2-7	CASSLGSGAYEQYF	TGCGCCAGCAGCTTGGGGAGTGGGGCCTACGAGCAGTACTTC
few	12	TRBD1	TRBV6-5	TRBJ2-7	CASSYSDREEYF	TGTGCCAGCAGTTACTCTGACAGGGAAGAGTACTTC
NA	11	NA	TRBV2	TRBJ2-7	CASNRAYEQYF	TGTGCCAGCAACAGGGCCTACGAGCAGTACTTC
few	15	NA	TRBV27	TRBJ1-4	CASSSYSRSWGKLFF	TGTGCCAGCAGTTCGTATTCCCGATCTTGGGGAAAACTGTTTTTT
NA	15	NA	TRBV7-2	TRBJ2-7	CASSLAWSRTYEQYF	TGTGCCAGCAGCTTAGCCTGGTCCCGTACCTACGAGCAGTACTTC
NA	16	NA	TRBV4-3	TRBJ1-1	CASSQAVGRKNTEAFF	TGCGCCAGCAGCCAAGCTGTGGGGAGAAAAAACACTGAAGCTTTCTTT
NA	14	NA	TRBV19	TRBJ1-1	CASSTVEGNTEAFF	TGTGCCAGTAGCACCGTGGAGGGGAACACTGAAGCTTTCTTT
NA	15	TRBD1	TRBV6-6	TRBJ1-6	CASSLSTGRDSPLHF	TGTGCCAGCAGCCTGTCGACAGGGAGGGATTCACCCCTCCACTTT
NA	14	NA	TRBV2	TRBJ2-4	CASSDWGPQNIQYF	TGTGCCAGCAGTGACTGGGGGCCCCAAAACATTCAGTACTTC
NA	16	NA	TRBV7-6	TRBJ1-3	CASSLELEGAGNTIYF	TGTGCCAGCAGCTTAGAATTGGAGGGTGCTGGAAACACCATATATTTT
NA	15	TRBD1	TRBV6-5	TRBJ2-3	CASSPPGQGDHTQYF	TGTGCCAGCAGTCCTCCGGGACAGGGAGATCATACGCAGTATTTT
NA	13	NA	TRBV19	TRBJ2-3	CASSNLGTDTQYF	TGTGCCAGTAGCAATCTGGGGACAGATACGCAGTATTTT
NA	15	TRBD1	TRBV5-1	TRBJ2-2	CASSRRTGDTGELFF	TGCGCCAGCAGCCGGCGAACAGGGGACACCGGGGAGCTGTTTTTT
once	17	TRBD2	TRBV5-1	TRBJ2-1	CASSSGAGPSSYNEQFF	TGCGCCAGCAGCTCCGGAGCGGGGCCCAGCTCCTACAATGAGCAGTTCTTC
few	12	NA	TRBV6-5	TRBJ1-5	CAAGVFNQPQHF	TGTGCCGCGGGGGTCTTCAATCAGCCCCAGCATTTT
once	14	NA	TRBV11-2	TRBJ1-5	CASSLAREGQPQHF	TGTGCCAGCAGCTTAGCAAGGGAAGGCCAGCCCCAGCATTTT
NA	15	TRBD1	TRBV11-3	TRBJ1-2	CASSLGDRRNYGYTF	TGTGCCAGCAGCTTAGGGGACAGACGCAACTATGGCTACACCTTC
NA	15	NA	TRBV21-1	TRBJ1-4	CASSNRDRDNEKLFF	TGTGCCAGCAGCAACCGGGACAGAGATAATGAAAAACTGTTTTTT
NA	17	TRBD1	TRBV12-5	TRBJ1-3	CASGLDNRGNSGNTIYF	TGTGCTAGTGGTTTGGACAACAGGGGAAACTCTGGAAACACCATATATTTT
NA	14	NA	TRBV7-6	TRBJ1-1	CASSFLDGNTEAFF	TGTGCCAGCAGCTTCCTGGACGGGAACACTGAAGCTTTCTTT
NA	13	TRBD1	TRBV29-1	TRBJ1-1	CSVGDRENTEAFF	TGCAGCGTGGGGGACAGGGAAAACACTGAAGCTTTCTTT
NA	16	NA	TRBV7-8	TRBJ2-2	CASSRVGGLFTGELFF	TGTGCCAGCAGCCGCGTTGGGGGACTGTTTACCGGGGAGCTGTTTTTT
NA	15	TRBD1	TRBV5-1	TRBJ2-7	CASSLPAGGNYEQYF	TGCGCCAGCAGCTTGCCGGCAGGGGGTAATTACGAGCAGTACTTC
NA	14	TRBD1	TRBV5-6	TRBJ1-6	CASSATGDDSPLHF	TGTGCCAGCAGCGCGACAGGGGATGATTCACCCCTCCACTTT
once	19	NA	TRBV30	TRBJ2-6	CAWSVGLATSLSGANVLTF	TGTGCCTGGAGTGTAGGATTAGCGACCAGCCTCTCTGGGGCCAACGTCCTGACTTTC
NA	16	TRBD2	TRBV5-4	TRBJ2-2	CASTESTKRGTGELFF	TGTGCCAGCACCGAATCTACCAAGCGGGGCACCGGGGAGCTGTTTTTT
NA	15	NA	TRBV19	TRBJ2-5	CASSLLQRDQETQYF	TGTGCCAGTAGTCTCCTCCAACGGGACCAAGAGACCCAGTACTTC
NA	14	TRBD1	TRBV5-1	TRBJ1-5	CASSMSGGYQPQHF	TGCGCCAGCAGCATGTCAGGGGGCTACCAGCCCCAGCATTTT
NA	14	TRBD1	TRBV9	TRBJ2-6	CASSLRTGSDVLTF	TGTGCCAGCAGCCTTCGGACAGGGTCTGACGTCCTGACTTTC
NA	12	NA	TRBV6-5	TRBJ2-3	CASSSDTDTQYF	TGTGCCAGCAGTTCGGATACAGATACGCAGTATTTT
few	14	NA	TRBV19	TRBJ2-6	CASTQASGANVLTF	TGTGCCAGCACCCAGGCGTCTGGGGCCAACGTCCTGACTTTC
NA	16	NA	TRBV9	TRBJ2-6	CASSVRASTGANVLTF	TGTGCCAGCAGCGTAAGGGCCTCCACTGGGGCCAACGTCCTGACTTTC
NA	15	NA	TRBV5-6	TRBJ2-7	CASSPQSGTSYEQYF	TGTGCCAGCAGCCCCCAGTCAGGGACCTCCTACGAGCAGTACTTC
once	15	NA	TRBV6-5	TRBJ2-3	CASSPIGGFTDTQYF	TGTGCCAGCAGTCCAATTGGGGGTTTCACAGATACGCAGTATTTT
NA	13	NA	TRBV6-6	TRBJ2-1	CASSEGPYNEQFF	TGTGCCAGCAGTGAGGGTCCCTACAATGAGCAGTTCTTC